The 10 T cell receptor beta chains given below trace back to one sample, sequenced in a study of blood T cell repertoires in COVID-19. Measured with immunoSEQ multiplex PCR; TCRdb has only the in-frame clones, and not every one. The data contain 150,000 to 200,000 clones, under 80% of them seen just once; the ten biggest clones take up approximately 13%. Sequencing was carried out using peripheral blood. These TCRs come from a man aged 45-60 years who had recovered from COVID-19.

V gene TRBV19 combines with J gene TRBJ2-3, with a weak D call TRBD2 (7 bases). The germline V gene encodes CDR1 LNHDA and CDR2 SQIVND (reference sequence). This CDR3 has 16 residues. The V and J ends lost 4 bases and 2 bases respectively, with 16 bases between them. CDR3 loop: CASSTSGGRSTDTQYF. CDR3 nucleotides: TGTGCCAGTAGTACCTCGGGGGGCAGATCCACAGATACGCAGTATTTT.

V gene TRBV6-5 combines with J gene TRBJ2-7, with TRBD2 identical over 13 bases. Germline V CDR1 and CDR2: MNHEY, SVGAGI. The CDR3 has 12 amino acids. Trimming at V came to 6 bases and at J to 11 bases, leaving 4 bases not matched to a gene. The CDR3 region has the DNA TGTGCCAGCAGAGGACTAGCGGGAGAGGAGTACTTC. As protein: CASRGLAGEEYF.

The chain uses TRBV29-1 and TRBJ2-2; TRBD2 matches 8 bases. The CDR3 contains 17 residues. The germline V gene has CDR1 SQVTM and CDR2 ANQGSEA. Trimming removed 6 bases from V and 4 bases from J; junction bases left unmatched: 16. CDR3 bases: TGCAGCGTCCGGGGGGGGCTCACCCTTCCCCTCACCGGGGAGCTGTTTTTT. It translates to CSVRGGLTLPLTGELFF.

The rearrangement uses TRBV19 and TRBJ2-7; possibly TRBD1 for D (6 bases). Germline lookup yields CDR1 LNHDA and CDR2 SQIVND (reference sequence). CDR3 length: 14 residues. V lost 3 bases, J lost 3 bases, and 12 bases lay in between. This CDR3 reads CASSMDSLGYEQYF. The CDR3 DNA sequence: TGTGCCAGTAGTATGGACAGCCTAGGCTACGAGCAGTACTTC.

The chain couples TRBV18 to TRBJ2-7; D is perhaps TRBD2 (5 bases). The length of the CDR3 is 18 residues. V was trimmed by 2 bases and J by 5 bases, leaving 25 bases between them. From germline, CDR1 is KGHSH and CDR2 LQKENI. The CDR3 spells CASSPWGSGPGSPHEQYF. CDR3 coding DNA: TGTGCCAGCTCACCATGGGGATCCGGACCGGGGTCGCCCCACGAGCAGTACTTC.

The rearrangement joins TRBV4-2 to TRBJ1-2; D is uncertain. The V end was cut by 1 base, the J end by 8 bases, with 17 bases between. In germline, CDR1 is LGHNA, CDR2 YNFKEQ. The CDR3 runs 15 residues. The CDR3 sequence: CASSQALLGPGGYTF. The CDR3 coding sequence is TGTGCCAGCAGCCAAGCCCTTTTAGGGCCGGGAGGCTACACCTTC.

The V call is TRBV5-6, the J call TRBJ2-1; D gene unclear. The CDR3 has 16 amino acids. The ends were cut back, 0 bases at V and 0 bases at J, with 10 bases in the middle. Germline V gene lookup returns CDR1 SGHDT and CDR2 YYEEEE. CDR3 loop: CASSLVPVSSYNEQFF. CDR3 bases: TGTGCCAGCAGCTTGGTCCCGGTTAGCTCCTACAATGAGCAGTTCTTC.

The gene calls are TRBV25-1 and TRBJ2-5; 7 bases fit TRBD1. With 5 bases clipped from V and 3 bases from J, the junction kept 9 bases outside the gene matches. This CDR3 is 15 amino acids long. Germline CDR1 reads MGHDK; CDR2 reads SYGVNS. As DNA, the CDR3 is TGTGCCAGCAGTCCCGGGACAGCCTATAAAGAGACCCAGTACTTC. It is translated as CASSPGTAYKETQYF.

The chain couples TRBV4-2 to TRBJ2-2; 7 bases map to TRBD1. The J segment lost 4 bases and the V segment lost 0 bases, leaving 5 bases of the junction unmatched. The CDR3 contains 16 residues. The germline CDR1 and CDR2 sequences are LGHNA and YNFKEQ. CDR3 DNA: TGTGCCAGCAGCCAAGATAGGGCAGGGGGCACCGGGGAGCTGTTTTTT. This codes for CASSQDRAGGTGELFF.

This clone was counted only a few times. The chain couples TRBV6-5 to TRBJ1-2; perhaps TRBD1 as D (5 bases). The germline gives CDR1 MNHEY, CDR2 SVGAGI. The CDR3 sequence is 13 residues long. V lost 7 bases and J lost 6, with 15 bases in between. The CDR3 here is CASNPGGRDGYTF. The DNA for the CDR3 is TGTGCCAGCAACCCGGGGGGTAGGGATGGCTACACCTTC.